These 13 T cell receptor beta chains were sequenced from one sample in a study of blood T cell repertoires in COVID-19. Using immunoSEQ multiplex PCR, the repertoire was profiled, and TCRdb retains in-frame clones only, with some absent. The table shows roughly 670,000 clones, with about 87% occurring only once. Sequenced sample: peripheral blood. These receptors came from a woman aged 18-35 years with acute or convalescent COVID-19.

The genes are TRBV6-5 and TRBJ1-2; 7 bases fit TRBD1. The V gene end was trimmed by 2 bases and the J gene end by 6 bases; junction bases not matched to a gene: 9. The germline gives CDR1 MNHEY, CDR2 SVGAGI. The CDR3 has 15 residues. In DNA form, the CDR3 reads TGTGCCAGCAGTTACCTCGACAGGGCCACTAATGGCTACACCTTC. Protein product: CASSYLDRATNGYTF.

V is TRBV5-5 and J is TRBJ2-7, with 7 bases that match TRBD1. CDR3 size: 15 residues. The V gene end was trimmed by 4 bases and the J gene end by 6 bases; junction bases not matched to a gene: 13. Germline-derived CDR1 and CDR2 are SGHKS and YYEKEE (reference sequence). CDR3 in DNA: TGTGCCAGCAGCCGGGACCGCGACAGGGTTCGCGAGCAGTACTTC. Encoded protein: CASSRDRDRVREQYF.

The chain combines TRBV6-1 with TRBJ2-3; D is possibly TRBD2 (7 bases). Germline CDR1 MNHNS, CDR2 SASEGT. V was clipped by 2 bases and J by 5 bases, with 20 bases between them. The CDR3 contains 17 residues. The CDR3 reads CASSEFRGAEGLDTQYF. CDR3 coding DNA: TGTGCCAGCAGTGAATTTCGGGGGGCCGAGGGTTTAGATACGCAGTATTTT.

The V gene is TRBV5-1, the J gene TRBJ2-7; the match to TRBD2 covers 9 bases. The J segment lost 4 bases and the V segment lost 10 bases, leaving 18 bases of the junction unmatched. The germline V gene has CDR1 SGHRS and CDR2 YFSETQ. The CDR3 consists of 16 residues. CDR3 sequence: CARGPDAGGAGYEQYF. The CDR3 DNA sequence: TGCGCCCGCGGGCCCGACGCGGGGGGGGCCGGGTACGAGCAGTACTTC.

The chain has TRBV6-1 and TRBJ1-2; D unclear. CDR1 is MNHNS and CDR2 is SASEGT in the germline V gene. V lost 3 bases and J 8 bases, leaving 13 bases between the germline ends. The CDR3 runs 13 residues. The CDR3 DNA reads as TGTGCCAGCAGTGACGGAGATGACTGGGGCTACACCTTC. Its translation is CASSDGDDWGYTF.

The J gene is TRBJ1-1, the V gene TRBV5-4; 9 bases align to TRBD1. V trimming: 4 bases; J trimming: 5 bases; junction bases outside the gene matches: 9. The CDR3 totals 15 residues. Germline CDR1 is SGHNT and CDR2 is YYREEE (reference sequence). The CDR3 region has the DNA TGTGCCAGCAGCATGCCGGGACAGGGACGTACTGAAGCTTTCTTT. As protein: CASSMPGQGRTEAFF.

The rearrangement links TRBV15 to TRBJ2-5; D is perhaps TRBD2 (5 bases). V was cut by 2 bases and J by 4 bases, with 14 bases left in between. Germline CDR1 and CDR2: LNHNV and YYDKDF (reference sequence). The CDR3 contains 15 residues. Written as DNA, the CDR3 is TGTGCCACCAGCAGATTCGCGAGAGGGAGAGAGACCCAGTACTTC. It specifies CATSRFARGRETQYF.

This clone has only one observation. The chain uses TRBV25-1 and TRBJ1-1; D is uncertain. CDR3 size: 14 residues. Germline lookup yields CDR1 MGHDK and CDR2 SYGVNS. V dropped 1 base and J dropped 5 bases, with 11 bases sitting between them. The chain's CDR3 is CASSELEGWTEAFF. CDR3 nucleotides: TGTGCCAGCAGTGAATTGGAGGGTTGGACTGAAGCTTTCTTT.

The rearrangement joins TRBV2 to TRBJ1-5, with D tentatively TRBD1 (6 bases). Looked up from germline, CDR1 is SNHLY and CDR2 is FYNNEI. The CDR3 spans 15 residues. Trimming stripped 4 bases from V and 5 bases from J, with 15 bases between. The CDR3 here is CASSVEQGTYQPQHF. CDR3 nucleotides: TGTGCCAGCAGTGTCGAACAGGGCACATATCAGCCCCAGCATTTT. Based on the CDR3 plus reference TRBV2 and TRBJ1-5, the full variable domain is EPEVTQTPSHQVTQMGQEVILRCVPISNHLYFYWYRQILGQKVEFLVSFYNNEISEKSEIFDDQFSVERPDGSNFTLKIRSTKLEDSAMYFCASSVEQGTYQPQHFGDGTRLSIL.

The CDR3: CASSPLGQFLNYGYTF. For the CDR3, the DNA is TGTGCCAGCAGCCCCCTGGGGCAGTTCCTTAACTATGGCTACACCTTC. The chain has TRBV5-6 and TRBJ1-2, with D possibly being TRBD1 (5 bases). Trimming pared 4 bases from V and 1 base from J, leaving 17 bases between. CDR1 is SGHDT and CDR2 is YYEEEE in the germline V gene. This CDR3 comprises 16 residues.

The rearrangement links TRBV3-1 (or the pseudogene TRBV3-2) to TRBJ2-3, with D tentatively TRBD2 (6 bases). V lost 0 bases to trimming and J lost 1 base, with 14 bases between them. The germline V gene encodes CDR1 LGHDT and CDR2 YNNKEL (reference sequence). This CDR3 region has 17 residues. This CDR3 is CASSQEEVGTGTDTQYF. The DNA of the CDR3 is TGTGCCAGCAGCCAAGAAGAGGTTGGGACTGGCACAGATACGCAGTATTTT.

CDR3 in amino acids: CASSSLISYEQYF. CDR3 DNA sequence: TGTGCCAGCAGCTCTCTAATTTCCTACGAGCAGTACTTC. The chain links TRBV11-2 to TRBJ2-7; D is uncertain. This CDR3 comprises 13 residues. Per germline, CDR1 SGHAT and CDR2 FQNNGV. Trimming cost V 4 bases and J 1 base, with 8 bases left between them.

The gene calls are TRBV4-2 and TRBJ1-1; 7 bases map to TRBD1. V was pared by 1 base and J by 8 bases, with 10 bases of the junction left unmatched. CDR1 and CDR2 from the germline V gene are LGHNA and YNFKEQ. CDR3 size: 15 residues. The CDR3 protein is CASSQVATGTNEAFF. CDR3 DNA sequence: TGTGCCAGCAGCCAAGTAGCGACAGGGACCAACGAAGCTTTCTTT.